Listed below are T cell receptor beta chains from one sample, sequenced in a study of identical twins. One entry per CDR3 protein, called by TCRdb with MiXCR from the 5' RACE reads. Among about 150,000 distinct CDR3 sequences listed, under 4.5% were seen once. Material for sequencing was memory T cells sorted from blood. The receptors were sampled from a man between 18 and 29 years old in good health. Each CDR3 is given with its conserved first and last residue. Each record gives: V gene, clone size, D gene, J gene, CDR3 length, CDR3 protein, CDR3 DNA. A D gene is named only where the DNA matches it firmly. Size values are once, few and many counts, or a class for expanded clones, and some rows have none.

V: TRBV9
size: .
D: .
J: TRBJ2-1
length: 14
CDR3: CASSVARTSNEQFF
DNA: TGTGCCAGCAGCGTAGCCCGGACGAGCAATGAGCAGTTCTTC

V: TRBV11-2
size: many
D: .
J: TRBJ1-1
length: 12
CDR3: CASSLDTPVAFF
DNA: TGTGCCAGCAGCTTGGACACCCCCGTGGCTTTCTTT

V: TRBV5-1
size: many
D: TRBD1
J: TRBJ1-1
length: 15
CDR3: CASSFQATGQTEAFF
DNA: TGCGCCAGCAGCTTCCAAGCGACAGGGCAAACTGAAGCTTTCTTT

V: TRBV6-6
size: many
D: .
J: TRBJ1-5
length: 11
CDR3: CASSSGGAQHF
DNA: TGTGCCAGCAGTTCGGGTGGAGCCCAGCATTTT

V: TRBV27
size: many
D: .
J: TRBJ2-3
length: 17
CDR3: CASSLSYRTFSTDTQYF
DNA: TGTGCCAGCAGTTTATCGTACAGGACCTTTAGCACAGATACGCAGTATTTT

V: TRBV20-1
size: many
D: TRBD2
J: TRBJ2-7
length: 15
CDR3: CSASPAGRGPYEQYF
DNA: TGCAGTGCTAGCCCCGCCGGGAGGGGCCCCTACGAGCAGTACTTC

V: TRBV15
size: many
D: TRBD1
J: TRBJ1-6
length: 15
CDR3: CATSREGQGGSPLHF
DNA: TGTGCCACCAGCAGAGAAGGGCAGGGGGGTTCACCCCTCCACTTT

V: TRBV3-1
size: many
D: .
J: TRBJ2-2
length: 15
CDR3: CASSNTGTSTGELFF
DNA: TGTGCCAGCAGTAACACAGGGACGAGCACCGGGGAGCTGTTTTTT

V: TRBV12-3/TRBV12-4
size: many
D: TRBD2
J: TRBJ2-1
length: 15
CDR3: CASTPSGYAYNEQFF
DNA: TGTGCCAGCACCCCTAGCGGGTACGCCTACAATGAGCAGTTCTTC

V: TRBV5-1
size: .
D: .
J: TRBJ1-2
length: 15
CDR3: CASSLEQGTNYGYTF
DNA: TGCGCCAGCAGCCTCGAACAGGGAACCAACTATGGCTACACCTTC

V: TRBV12-5
size: many
D: .
J: TRBJ1-2
length: 12
CDR3: CASGSGPSALHF
DNA: TGTGCTAGTGGTTCCGGACCGTCGGCTCTTCACTTC

V: TRBV5-1
size: many
D: .
J: TRBJ1-5
length: 15
CDR3: CASRISLVGNQPQHF
DNA: TGCGCCAGCCGTATTTCACTAGTGGGCAATCAGCCCCAGCATTTT

V: TRBV5-1
size: many
D: .
J: TRBJ2-5
length: 14
CDR3: CASSLEGVQETQYF
DNA: TGCGCCAGCAGCTTGGAGGGGGTCCAAGAGACCCAGTACTTC

V: TRBV24-1
size: .
D: TRBD2
J: TRBJ2-1
length: 15
CDR3: CATSARLAGMDEQFF
DNA: TGTGCCACCAGTGCTCGCCTAGCGGGAATGGATGAGCAGTTCTTC

V: TRBV5-1
size: .
D: TRBD2
J: TRBJ2-3
length: 14
CDR3: CASRRLAGADTQYF
DNA: TGCGCCAGCAGGAGACTAGCTGGGGCGGATACGCAGTATTTT

V: TRBV20-1
size: many
D: .
J: TRBJ1-1
length: 13
CDR3: CSAWTARPTEAFF
DNA: TGCAGTGCTTGGACAGCCCGGCCCACAGAAGCTTTCTTT

V: TRBV20-1
size: many
D: TRBD2
J: TRBJ2-7
length: 15
CDR3: CSARRLASVSYEQYF
DNA: TGCAGTGCTAGAAGACTAGCATCGGTTTCCTACGAGCAGTACTTC

V: TRBV20-1
size: many
D: TRBD1
J: TRBJ1-1
length: 14
CDR3: CSARGETGYTEAFF
DNA: TGCAGTGCTAGAGGGGAGACAGGGTACACTGAAGCTTTCTTT

V: TRBV19
size: few
D: .
J: TRBJ2-3
length: 18
CDR3: CASSIKKGSGLKTDTQYF
DNA: TGTGCCAGTAGTATAAAAAAGGGGAGCGGTCTAAAAACAGATACGCAGTATTTT

V: TRBV12-5
size: .
D: .
J: TRBJ2-3
length: 13
CDR3: CASGSGLADTQYF
DNA: TGTGCTAGTGGTTCTGGGTTGGCAGATACGCAGTATTTT

V: TRBV3-1
size: many
D: .
J: TRBJ1-2
length: 16
CDR3: CASSHSPGPGHYGYTF
DNA: TGTGCCAGCAGCCACTCGCCGGGGCCGGGTCATTATGGCTACACCTTC

V: TRBV9
size: many
D: .
J: TRBJ1-6
length: 14
CDR3: CASSARHGDSPLHF
DNA: TGTGCCAGCAGCGCCCGACACGGTGATTCACCCCTCCACTTT

V: TRBV24-1
size: many
D: .
J: TRBJ2-1
length: 12
CDR3: CATSDLSNEQFF
DNA: TGTGCCACCAGTGATTTGAGCAATGAGCAGTTCTTC

V: TRBV7-2
size: many
D: .
J: TRBJ1-5
length: 12
CDR3: CASRGGDQPQHF
DNA: TGTGCCAGCAGGGGAGGGGATCAGCCCCAGCATTTT

V: TRBV27
size: many
D: TRBD1
J: TRBJ2-3
length: 14
CDR3: CASSFQGVMDTQYF
DNA: TGTGCCAGCAGTTTCCAGGGGGTCATGGATACGCAGTATTTT